This T cell receptor (beta chain) stems from a study of cytomegalovirus exposure and HLA in healthy donors. The PCR made use of 60 Vbeta and 13 Jbeta primers. Clones were sequenced by immunoSEQ multiplex PCR, and TCRdb holds only the in-frame ones, with some missing. The sample lists tens of thousands of clones; 78% were seen once. Sequenced material: PBMCs. This TCR was recovered from a male donor in good health and CMV-seropositive.

The CDR3 sequence is CASSHIPSGTYEQYF. The DNA of the CDR3 is TGCGCCAGCAGCCATATTCCTAGCGGGACCTACGAGCAGTACTTC. The V call is TRBV4-1, the J call TRBJ2-7; TRBD2 aligns across 9 bases. CDR3 size: 15 residues. Looked up from germline, CDR1 is MGHRA and CDR2 is YSYEKL. V lost 3 bases to trimming and J lost 2 bases; unmatched junction nucleotides: 5.